The TCR beta chain described here comes from a study of molecular identifiers for immune sequencing clone quantification. V was trimmed by 3 bases and J by 0 bases, leaving 11 bases between them. CDR3 length: 16 residues. Looked up from germline, CDR1 is MNHEY and CDR2 is SMNVEV (reference sequence). Study-level points and caveats: Effector cells had over 99% of their molecules in clones above 20 RNA copies, while naive cells had under 1%.

The table lists this clonotype with a few counts. Antigen specificity is unknown. In TCRdb, the PCR reads were re-called with MiXCR into one record per CDR3 protein. The sample lists some 680,000 distinct CDR3 sequences, about 25% seen once, with 0.78% in the top ten. The TCR was taken from a human donor in good health. Some libraries in this study had Jurkat cell RNA spiked in. Specimen: naive CD8+ T cells from blood, with Jurkat cell RNA spiked in. Subset denoted: FACS-sorted CD8+CD4-CCR7+CD45RA+ naive T cells. This rearrangement joins TRBV27 to TRBJ2-2, with D hard to call. The CDR3, as DNA: TGTGCCAGCAGTTTGCTGAACTACGCGAACACCGGGGAGCTGTTTTTT. Its protein product is CASSLLNYANTGELFF.